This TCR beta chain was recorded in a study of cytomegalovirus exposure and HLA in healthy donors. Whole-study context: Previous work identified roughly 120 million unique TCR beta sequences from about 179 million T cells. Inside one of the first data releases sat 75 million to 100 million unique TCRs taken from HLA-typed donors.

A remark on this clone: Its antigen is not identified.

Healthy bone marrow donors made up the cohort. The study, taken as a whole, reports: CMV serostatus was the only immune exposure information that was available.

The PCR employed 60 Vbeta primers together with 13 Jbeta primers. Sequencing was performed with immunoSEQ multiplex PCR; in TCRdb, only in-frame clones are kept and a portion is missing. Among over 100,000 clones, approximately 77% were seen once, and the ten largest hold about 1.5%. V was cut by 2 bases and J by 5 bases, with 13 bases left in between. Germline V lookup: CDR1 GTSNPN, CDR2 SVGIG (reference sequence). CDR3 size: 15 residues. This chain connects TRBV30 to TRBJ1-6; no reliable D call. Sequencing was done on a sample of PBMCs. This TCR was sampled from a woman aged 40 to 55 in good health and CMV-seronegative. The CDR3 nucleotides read TGTGCCTGGAGTCTATTTGGCGGAAATAATTCACCCCTCCACTTT. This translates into CAWSLFGGNNSPLHF.